This TCR beta chain was profiled in a study of PD-1 blockade in classical Hodgkin lymphoma (dated by TCRdb to the early 2020s). Background on the whole study: A peripheral blood immune signature of response to PD-1 blockade in classical Hodgkin lymphoma was defined using TCR beta sequencing and CyTOF. The full study reports these points: The study was restricted to a single clinical trial cohort, and the causes of repertoire differences, possibly disease activity or prior therapy, were left undefined. Baseline TCR diversity was reported to be lower in newly diagnosed patients than in healthy donors, and even lower in relapsed/refractory patients.

Genomic DNA was extracted with the Qiagen DNeasy kit from unsorted PBMCs and from negatively selected CD4+ and CD8+ fractions. TCR beta CDR3 regions were subjected to amplification by immunoSEQ multiplex PCR with primers that anneal to V and J segments. Amplification bias was minimized using a synthetic immune receptor repertoire, and residual bias was removed computationally after sequencing. The source study handled its data this way. Custom Python scripts were used to quantify repertoire diversity as the Shannon entropy index. Unsorted, CD4+ and CD8+ repertoires were analyzed separately, except for combined analyses in which CD4+ and CD8+ sequences were merged in silico. TCRdb stores this immuneACCESS table with in-frame sequences only. Part of the clones is absent; in the studies checked, under half of the shortfall reflects unresolved V genes, and no reason is known for the rest. V, J and clone size derive from that table, while D and trimming were established from the DNA sequence. A total of under 20,000 clones appear in this sample, approximately 82% of them only once. The ten largest clones take up around 1.2% of the sample.

Looking up the germline V gene yields CDR1 SGHRS and CDR2 YFSETQ. From the cysteine up to the phenylalanine, the CDR3 has a length of 13 residues. Only the CDR3 DNA stays, 39 bases, in frame from base 1. The junction shows trimming of 5 bases on V and 3 bases on J, plus 9 bases between the germline ends. As to this clone: Its antigen is currently not known. Base qualities were left out, and no much larger clone turns up one base away.

The time point tag for this specimen amounts to: newly diagnosed, previously untreated cHL patient sample. Using a Miltenyi CD4+ T cell isolation kit, CD4+ T cells were purified from thawed PBMCs through magnetic negative selection. As a comparison group for the relapsed/refractory trial patients, PBMCs were sequenced from patients with newly diagnosed, previously untreated classical Hodgkin lymphoma. Peripheral blood was collected in 8 mL Vacutainer Cell Preparation Tubes, from which PBMCs were isolated by centrifugation and then cryopreserved. Purified CD4+ and CD8+ fractions were prepared only for cases where an additional PBMC sample was available. Magnetically labelled cells were removed on LS columns in a quadroMACS separator, and the flow-through was retained as the purified fraction.

The rearrangement joined TRBV5-1 to TRBJ2-1; the D gene is not confidently resolved. The sequencing input was CD4+ T cells from blood. This receptor was obtained from a human donor with classical Hodgkin lymphoma. The CDR3 region has the sequence CASRGLHYNEQFF. The nucleotide sequence is TGCGCCAGCAGAGGGCTCCACTACAATGAGCAGTTCTTC.